The 26 T cell receptor beta chains given below trace back to one sample, sequenced in a study of shared clonotypes between healthy human individuals. Terminally differentiated effector memory CD45RA+ cells were excluded by CCR7 positive selection of CD45RO-negative cells. Assay: immunoSEQ multiplex PCR; the TCRdb copy retains only in-frame clones and omits some. The table shows 600,000 or so clones, with approximately 95% occurring only once. What was sequenced was naive CD8+ T cells sorted from blood. These TCRs come from a woman aged 25 to 39 in good health.

The gene calls are TRBV28 and TRBJ2-1; 8 positions match TRBD2. CDR3 length equals 13 residues. The germline gives CDR1 MDHEN, CDR2 SYDVKM. Trimming cost V 8 bases and J 3 bases; bases outside gene matches: 3. The CDR3 loop is CASAGTSYNEQFF. CDR3 nucleotide sequence: TGTGCCAGCGCGGGGACTAGCTACAATGAGCAGTTCTTC. The complete variable domain, with remaining parts taken from reference TRBV28 and TRBJ2-1, reads DVKVTQSSRYLVKRTGEKVFLECVQDMDHENMFWYRQDPGLGLRLIYFSYDVKMKEKGDIPEGYSVSREKKERFSLILESASTNQTSMYLCASAGTSYNEQFFGPGTRLTVL.

This chain links TRBV4-1 with TRBJ2-2; D is ambiguous. In germline, CDR1 is MGHRA, CDR2 YSYEKL. The CDR3 loop spans 13 amino acids. V lost 1 base, J lost 4 bases, and 4 bases lay in between. DNA of the CDR3: TGCGCCAGCAGCCAAGTTTCCACCGGGGAGCTGTTTTTT. As protein: CASSQVSTGELFF.

The chain carries TRBV7-6 and TRBJ2-3, with 14 bases fitting TRBD2. Trimming took 5 bases from V and 2 from J; bases not matched to a gene: 3. Germline V lookup: CDR1 SGHVS, CDR2 FNYEAQ. The CDR3 is made up of 16 amino acids. CDR3 nucleotide sequence: TGTGCCAGCAGCCCGGGACTAGCGGGGGCCACAGATACGCAGTATTTT. It codes for CASSPGLAGATDTQYF.

The chain couples TRBV10-3 to TRBJ2-1; 8 nucleotides line up with TRBD1. Germline CDR1 and CDR2: ENHRY and SYGVKD. The CDR3 is made up of 12 amino acids. V shed 4 bases, J shed 7 bases, and the junction held 0 bases outside the gene matches. CDR3 bases: TGTGCCATCAGTGGACAGGGGAATGAGCAGTTCTTC. It encodes CAISGQGNEQFF.

The chain has TRBV13 and TRBJ1-1; 9 bases are shared with TRBD1. Germline V gene lookup returns CDR1 PRHDT and CDR2 FYEKMQ (reference sequence). The CDR3 spans 14 residues. V dropped 5 bases and J dropped 7; count of bases not matched to a gene: 8. The DNA for the CDR3 is TGTGCCAGCAGCCCGGGACAGGGTCGTAGTGAAGCTTTCTTT. Translation: CASSPGQGRSEAFF.

The chain couples TRBV4-1 to TRBJ2-7; TRBD2 matches 9 bases. The CDR3 extends over 14 amino acids. Trimming took 5 bases from V and 2 from J; bases not matched to a gene: 4. The germline gives CDR1 MGHRA, CDR2 YSYEKL. CDR3: CASSSAGGAYEQYF. As DNA, the CDR3 is TGCGCCAGCAGCTCGGCGGGAGGGGCCTACGAGCAGTACTTC.

The chain carries TRBV23-1 and TRBJ2-3; unclear D gene. TRBV23-1 falls under the ORF class, with uncertain function. Trimming left V 3 bases short and J 4 bases short, with 5 bases between. The CDR3 consists of 12 residues. CDR3 nucleotides: TGCGCCAGCAGTCAGGGCCCAGATACGCAGTATTTT. Its protein is CASSQGPDTQYF.

Turning to this clone: The sample holds other DNA sequences that translate to the same CDR3. The chain combines TRBV5-1 with TRBJ2-1, with TRBD2 matching over 9 bases. Germline loops: CDR1 SGHRS, CDR2 YFSETQ. J lost 5 bases, V lost 2 bases, and 2 bases had no gene match. The CDR3 is made up of 14 amino acids. As DNA, the CDR3 is TGCGCCAGCAGCTTTCTAGCGGGAAACAATGAGCAGTTCTTC. Translated, it gives CASSFLAGNNEQFF.

This chain links TRBV4-1 with TRBJ2-7, with a weak D call TRBD2 (5 bases). Germline CDR1 and CDR2: MGHRA and YSYEKL. The CDR3 totals 14 residues. V lost 6 bases and J 2 bases, leaving 14 bases between the germline ends. The CDR3 sequence is CASRLKDGAYEQYF. CDR3 nucleotide sequence: TGCGCCAGCAGACTAAAGGACGGGGCCTACGAGCAGTACTTC.

V and J are TRBV6-1 and TRBJ2-7; TRBD1 is a possible D gene (6 bases). The CDR3 length is 15 residues. The germline V and J ends were trimmed by 3 bases and 5 bases, with 17 bases remaining between them. The germline gives CDR1 MNHNS, CDR2 SASEGT. The CDR3 DNA follows: TGTGCCAGCAGTGAGGACCCGGGACATTTGGACGAGCAGTACTTC. It specifies CASSEDPGHLDEQYF.

The rearrangement joins TRBV10-2 to TRBJ2-7; 8 bases align to TRBD2. V dropped 7 bases and J dropped 0; count of bases not matched to a gene: 5. The CDR3 consists of 14 residues. Germline CDR1 and CDR2: WSHSY and SAAADI. CDR3 in amino acids: CASTERGTSYEQYF. DNA of the CDR3: TGCGCCAGCACGGAGCGGGGGACCTCCTACGAGCAGTACTTC.

The chain couples TRBV4-1 to TRBJ2-7; D perhaps matches TRBD1 (6 bases). The CDR3 runs 15 residues. V gave up 0 bases and J gave up 3 bases, with 12 bases separating them. Germline V gene sequence: CDR1 MGHRA, CDR2 YSYEKL. CDR3: CASSQDLGHGYEQYF. The CDR3 region has the DNA TGCGCCAGCAGCCAAGATTTGGGACACGGCTACGAGCAGTACTTC.

This sequence joins TRBV27 and TRBJ2-7, with TRBD2 matching 8 bases. Trimming removed 7 bases from V and 3 bases from J; junction bases left unmatched: 8. This CDR3 has 14 residues. Looked up from germline, CDR1 is MNHEY and CDR2 is SMNVEV (reference sequence). CDR3 DNA sequence: TGTGCCAGCACTTTTTCGGGACTAGGCTACGAGCAGTACTTC. It is translated as CASTFSGLGYEQYF.

The V call is TRBV13, the J call TRBJ2-5; 7 bases are a match to TRBD2. The CDR3 has 13 residues. V was clipped by 6 bases and J by 3 bases; unmatched bases: 4. In germline, CDR1 is PRHDT, CDR2 FYEKMQ (reference sequence). CDR3 bases: TGTGCCAGCAGGACCGCGGGAGAAGAGACCCAGTACTTC. Translated: CASRTAGEETQYF.

The V call is TRBV28, the J call TRBJ2-7; tentatively, D is TRBD1 (5 bases). The V end was cut by 5 bases, the J end by 0 bases, with 17 bases between. Germline V CDR1 and CDR2: MDHEN, SYDVKM. The CDR3 contains 16 residues. The chain's CDR3 is CASSTRQQMSSYEQYF. The CDR3 DNA is TGTGCCAGCAGTACCCGACAGCAAATGAGCTCCTACGAGCAGTACTTC. The variable domain in full, with the rest retrieved from reference TRBV28 and TRBJ2-7, is DVKVTQSSRYLVKRTGEKVFLECVQDMDHENMFWYRQDPGLGLRLIYFSYDVKMKEKGDIPEGYSVSREKKERFSLILESASTNQTSMYLCASSTRQQMSSYEQYFGPGTRLTVT.

This clone is a singleton in its sample. This sequence joins TRBV19 and TRBJ2-5; a weak D match, TRBD1 (5 bases). The assigned J gene may be wrong: the sequence end matches TRBJ2-7 better. Per germline, CDR1 LNHDA and CDR2 SQIVND (reference sequence). The CDR3 has 13 amino acids. The CDR3 spells CASSIGMGREQYF. The CDR3 region has the DNA TGTGCCAGTAGTATAGGAATGGGGCGCGAGCAGTACTTC.

This rearrangement joins TRBV27 to TRBJ2-1; TRBD2 agrees at 9 bases. V gave up 4 bases and J gave up 2 bases; unmatched junction bases: 3. This CDR3 contains 15 residues. Germline CDR1 MNHEY, CDR2 SMNVEV (reference sequence). The chain's CDR3 is CASSSSSGTYNEQFF. The DNA of the CDR3 is TGTGCCAGCAGTTCTTCTAGCGGGACCTACAATGAGCAGTTCTTC.

The gene calls are TRBV30 and TRBJ1-2; D remains ambiguous. From germline, CDR1 is GTSNPN and CDR2 SVGIG (reference sequence). This CDR3 contains 15 residues. V lost 4 bases and J 7 bases, leaving 22 bases between the germline ends. The CDR3 is CAWTLDNARMTGYTF. DNA for the CDR3: TGTGCCTGGACTCTGGATAACGCGCGGATGACTGGCTACACCTTC. Supplemented by reference TRBV30 and TRBJ1-2, the full variable domain reads SQTIHQWPATLVQPVGSPLSLECTVEGTSNPNLYWYRQAAGRGLQLLFYSVGIGQISSEVPQNLSASRPQDRQFILSSKKLLLSDSGFYLCAWTLDNARMTGYTFGSGTRLTVV.

The gene calls are TRBV23-1 and TRBJ2-2; D unresolved. TRBV23-1 is filed as an ORF, its function uncertain. The CDR3 has 15 amino acids. Trimming removed 2 bases from V and 1 base from J, with 8 bases in between. CDR3 coding DNA: TGCGCCAGCAGTCAAAACAGAATGAACACCGGGGAGCTGTTTTTT. It is translated as CASSQNRMNTGELFF.

The chain couples TRBV7-7 to TRBJ2-5, with a tentative D call TRBD2 (6 bases). Germline lookup yields CDR1 SSHAT and CDR2 FNYEAQ (reference sequence). Trimming removed 4 bases at V and 5 bases at J, with 11 bases between. The CDR3 consists of 13 residues. Written as DNA, the CDR3 is TGTGCCAGCAGCTCGCGGGAATCGGAGACCCAGTACTTC. Translation: CASSSRESETQYF.

CDR3 region: CASSDRTGPFYEQYF. The CDR3 nucleotides are TGTGCCAGCAGCGACCGGACAGGACCTTTCTACGAGCAGTACTTC. The rearrangement uses TRBV5-5 and TRBJ2-7; TRBD1 aligns across 7 bases. V lost 4 bases to trimming and J lost 3 bases; unmatched junction nucleotides: 10. Germline V gene lookup returns CDR1 SGHKS and CDR2 YYEKEE (reference sequence). The CDR3 has 15 amino acids. The full variable domain, its missing parts supplied by reference TRBV5-5 and TRBJ2-7, is DAGVTQSPTHLIKTRGQQVTLRCSPISGHKSVSWYQQVLGQGPQFIFQYYEKEERGRGNFPDRFSARQFPNYSSELNVNALLLGDSALYLCASSDRTGPFYEQYFGPGTRLTVT.

V is TRBV27 and J is TRBJ1-5, with TRBD1 matching over 7 bases. V lost 6 bases and J lost 4; bases outside the gene matches: 6. There are 14 residues in the CDR3. Per germline, CDR1 MNHEY and CDR2 SMNVEV (reference sequence). The CDR3 region has the DNA TGTGCCAGCAGCGTAAGGGGGCCGAATCAGCCCCAGCATTTT. It specifies CASSVRGPNQPQHF.

In regard to this clone: In the same sample, other DNA sequences code for this CDR3. J is TRBJ2-3 and V is TRBV28, with TRBD1 matching over 8 bases. The CDR3 is 14 residues long. V lost 2 bases and J lost 4; bases outside the gene matches: 2. Germline V CDR1 and CDR2: MDHEN, SYDVKM. CDR3 coding DNA: TGTGCCAGCAGTTTAACAGGGGGGCCAGATACGCAGTATTTT. As protein: CASSLTGGPDTQYF.

V and J are TRBV27 and TRBJ1-1; D remains unclear. The CDR3 has 11 amino acids. V was shortened by 6 bases and J by 4 bases, with 6 bases between the two germline ends. Germline CDR1 is MNHEY and CDR2 is SMNVEV (reference sequence). The CDR3 DNA is TGTGCCAGCAGAAAGGGCACTGAAGCTTTCTTT. This translates into CASRKGTEAFF.

The sample holds one count of this clone. The CDR3 here is CASSDRPENQPQHF. The CDR3 DNA is TGTGCCAGCAGTGATCGGCCGGAAAATCAGCCCCAGCATTTT. This chain uses TRBV2 with TRBJ1-5, with D unclear. The CDR3 consists of 14 residues. Germline V gene sequence: CDR1 SNHLY, CDR2 FYNNEI. Between the trimmed V and J ends, which lost 3 bases and 4 bases, there was a span of 10 bases.

The chain recombines TRBV9 with TRBJ2-5; the D gene is possibly TRBD1 (6 bases). Germline loops: CDR1 SGDLS, CDR2 YYNGEE. The V end was cut by 4 bases, the J end by 2 bases, with 12 bases between. CDR3 length: 14 residues. DNA for the CDR3: TGTGCCAGCAGCTCGGGGACAAGTCAAGAGACCCAGTACTTC. Amino acid sequence: CASSSGTSQETQYF.